This TCR beta chain was obtained from a study of control samples from healthy donors and cancer patients. J gave up 8 bases and V 0 bases, and 6 bases lay outside the gene matches. The germline V gene encodes CDR1 SEHNR and CDR2 FQNEAQ (reference sequence). The CDR3 sequence is 15 residues long. The data were produced by immunoSEQ multiplex PCR, yet TCRdb's version contains in-frame clones alone and is incomplete. The table records roughly 120,000 clones, roughly 84% of them present only once. This chain connects TRBV7-9 to TRBJ1-4; 7 bases are shared with TRBD1. The TCR sequence derives from a man in his fifties or sixties in good health. Input material: blood. The CDR3 region is CASSLAETGREKLFF. The CDR3 nucleotides read TGTGCCAGCAGCTTAGCGGAGACAGGGAGAGAAAAACTGTTTTTT.